This paragraph covers one T cell receptor (beta chain) sequence. The sample comes from a study of blood T cell repertoires in COVID-19. Study context: The origin of the acute and convalescent COVID-19 samples was the United States, Italy and Spain.

Assay used: immunoSEQ multiplex PCR; TCRdb lists only in-frame clones, some missing. The sample carries roughly 70,000 clones, 70% to 75% recorded once. The receptor comes from a man aged 60-69 years with acute or convalescent COVID-19. The sequenced sample consisted of peripheral blood.

The CDR3 DNA follows: TGTGCCTGGAGTGCGGGGGGAACTGAAGCTTTCTTT. Its translation is CAWSAGGTEAFF. The J gene is TRBJ1-1, the V gene TRBV30; a weak D match, TRBD1 (5 bases). Trimming left V 1 base short and J 5 bases short, with 8 bases between. Germline V gene data show CDR1 as GTSNPN and CDR2 as SVGIG (reference sequence). The CDR3 is 12 amino acids.